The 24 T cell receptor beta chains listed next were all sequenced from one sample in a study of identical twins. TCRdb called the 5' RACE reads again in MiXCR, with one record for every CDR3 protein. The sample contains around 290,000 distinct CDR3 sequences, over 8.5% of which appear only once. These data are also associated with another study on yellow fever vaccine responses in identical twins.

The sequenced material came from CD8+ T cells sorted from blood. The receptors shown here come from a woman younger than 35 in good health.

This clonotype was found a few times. Here the CDR3 reads CASSHGRIVVAKNIQYF. The CDR3 bases are TGTGCCAGCAGCCACGGACGGATCGTTGTAGCCAAAAACATTCAGTACTTC. This chain uses TRBV11-1 with TRBJ2-4; D is unresolved. Trimming pared 5 bases from V and 0 bases from J, leaving 17 bases between. CDR1 and CDR2 from the germline V gene are SGHAT and FQDESV (reference sequence). The CDR3 extends over 17 amino acids.

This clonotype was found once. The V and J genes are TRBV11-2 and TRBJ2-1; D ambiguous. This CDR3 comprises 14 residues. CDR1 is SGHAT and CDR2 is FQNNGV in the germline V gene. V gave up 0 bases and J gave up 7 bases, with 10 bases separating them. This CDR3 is CASSLEGPPNEQFF. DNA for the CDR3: TGTGCCAGCAGCTTAGAAGGTCCCCCAAATGAGCAGTTCTTC.

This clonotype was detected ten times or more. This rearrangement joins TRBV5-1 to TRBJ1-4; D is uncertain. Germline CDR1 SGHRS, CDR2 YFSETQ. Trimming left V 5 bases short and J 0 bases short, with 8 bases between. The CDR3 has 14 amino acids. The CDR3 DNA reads TGCGCCAGCAGTCATGGGTCAACTAATGAAAAACTGTTTTTT. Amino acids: CASSHGSTNEKLFF.

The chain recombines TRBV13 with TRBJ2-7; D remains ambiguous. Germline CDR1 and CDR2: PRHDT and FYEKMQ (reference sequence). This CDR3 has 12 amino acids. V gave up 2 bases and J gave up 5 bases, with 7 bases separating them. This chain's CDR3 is CASSLQLDEQYF. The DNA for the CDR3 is TGTGCCAGCAGCTTACAGCTGGACGAGCAGTACTTC.

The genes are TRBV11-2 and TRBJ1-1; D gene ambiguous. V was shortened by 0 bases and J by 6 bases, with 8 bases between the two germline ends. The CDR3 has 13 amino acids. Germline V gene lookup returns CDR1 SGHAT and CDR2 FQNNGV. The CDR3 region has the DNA TGTGCCAGCAGCTTAGATAATCCCCCTGAAGCTTTCTTT. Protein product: CASSLDNPPEAFF.

CDR3 DNA: TGTGCCAGCAGCTCGGCGGGGGTCGTTCTTCAGCCCCAGCATTTT. This encodes CASSSAGVVLQPQHF. The J gene is TRBJ1-5, the V gene TRBV7-9; the D gene is possibly TRBD1 (5 bases). In germline, CDR1 is SEHNR, CDR2 FQNEAQ (reference sequence). The CDR3 is 15 residues long. The V and J ends lost 4 bases and 6 bases respectively, with 16 bases between them. Based on the CDR3 plus reference TRBV7-9 and TRBJ1-5, the full variable domain is DTGVSQNPRHKITKRGQNVTFRCDPISEHNRLYWYRQTLGQGPEFLTYFQNEAQLEKSRLLSDRFSAERPKGSFSTLEIQRTEQGDSAMYLCASSSAGVVLQPQHFGDGTRLSIL.

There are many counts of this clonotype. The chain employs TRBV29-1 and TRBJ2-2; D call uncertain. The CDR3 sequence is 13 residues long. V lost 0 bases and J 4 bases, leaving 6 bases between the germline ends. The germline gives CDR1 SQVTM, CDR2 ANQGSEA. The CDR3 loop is CSVEDQFTGELFF. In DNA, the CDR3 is TGCAGCGTTGAAGATCAATTCACCGGGGAGCTGTTTTTT.

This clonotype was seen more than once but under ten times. The CDR3 nucleotides read TGTGCCAGCAGCTTAATAGATGAGGGTTTCGGGACAGGCGAGCAGTACTTC. Protein sequence: CASSLIDEGFGTGEQYF. The chain carries TRBV7-9 and TRBJ2-7; 8 nucleotides agree with TRBD1. The J segment lost 6 bases and the V segment lost 2 bases, leaving 15 bases of the junction unmatched. Germline assignment: CDR1 SEHNR and CDR2 FQNEAQ (reference sequence). CDR3 length equals 17 residues. Based on the CDR3 plus reference TRBV7-9 and TRBJ2-7, the full variable domain is DTGVSQNPRHKITKRGQNVTFRCDPISEHNRLYWYRQTLGQGPEFLTYFQNEAQLEKSRLLSDRFSAERPKGSFSTLEIQRTEQGDSAMYLCASSLIDEGFGTGEQYFGPGTRLTVT.

The CDR3 region has the DNA TGTGCCAGCAGTTTATCTGGCCAGGATACGCAGTATTTT. Protein product: CASSLSGQDTQYF. The chain has TRBV27 and TRBJ2-3; D gene uncertain. This CDR3 is 13 amino acids long. The V gene's germline CDR1 is MNHEY and CDR2 SMNVEV (reference sequence). V lost 0 bases to trimming and J lost 6 bases, with 7 bases between them.

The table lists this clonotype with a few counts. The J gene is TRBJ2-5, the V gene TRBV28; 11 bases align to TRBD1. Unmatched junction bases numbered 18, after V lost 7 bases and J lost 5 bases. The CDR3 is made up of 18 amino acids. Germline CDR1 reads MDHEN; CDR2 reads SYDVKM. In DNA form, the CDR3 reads TGTGCCAGCAAGCGCCCGATCCGGGACAGGGGGATTTGGGAGACCCAGTACTTC. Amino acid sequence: CASKRPIRDRGIWETQYF.

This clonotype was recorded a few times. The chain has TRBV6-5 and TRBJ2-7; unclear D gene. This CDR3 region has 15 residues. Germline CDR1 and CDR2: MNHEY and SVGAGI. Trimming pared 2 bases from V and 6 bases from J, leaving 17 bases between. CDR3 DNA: TGTGCCAGCAGTTACACAGACATTTCCCCCCGCGAGCAGTACTTC. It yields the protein CASSYTDISPREQYF.

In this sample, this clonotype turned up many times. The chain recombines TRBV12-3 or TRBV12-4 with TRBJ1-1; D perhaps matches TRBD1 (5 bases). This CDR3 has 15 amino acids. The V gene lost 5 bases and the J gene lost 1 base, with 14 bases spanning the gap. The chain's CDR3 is CASSAQTDSNTEAFF. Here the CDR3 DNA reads TGTGCCAGCAGTGCTCAGACAGATTCGAACACTGAAGCTTTCTTT.

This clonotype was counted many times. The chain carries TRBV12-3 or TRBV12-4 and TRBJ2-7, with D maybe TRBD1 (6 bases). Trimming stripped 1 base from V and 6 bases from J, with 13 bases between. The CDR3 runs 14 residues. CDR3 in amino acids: CASSLGGQLGEQYF. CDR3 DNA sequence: TGTGCCAGCAGTTTAGGGGGGCAACTGGGCGAGCAGTACTTC.

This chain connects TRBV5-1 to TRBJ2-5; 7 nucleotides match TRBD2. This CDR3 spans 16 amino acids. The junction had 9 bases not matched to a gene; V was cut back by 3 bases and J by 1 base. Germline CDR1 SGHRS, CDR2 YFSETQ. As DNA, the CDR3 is TGCGCCAGCAGCTGGCTCAGCGGGACTTTCCAAGAGACCCAGTACTTC. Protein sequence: CASSWLSGTFQETQYF.

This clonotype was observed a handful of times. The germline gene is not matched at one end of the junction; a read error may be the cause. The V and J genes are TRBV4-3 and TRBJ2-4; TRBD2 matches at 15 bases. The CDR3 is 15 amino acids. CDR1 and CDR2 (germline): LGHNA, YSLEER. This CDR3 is CASSPGLAGGPGVLF. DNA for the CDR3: TGCGCCAGCAGCCCAGGACTAGCGGGAGGGCCCGGAGTACTATTC.

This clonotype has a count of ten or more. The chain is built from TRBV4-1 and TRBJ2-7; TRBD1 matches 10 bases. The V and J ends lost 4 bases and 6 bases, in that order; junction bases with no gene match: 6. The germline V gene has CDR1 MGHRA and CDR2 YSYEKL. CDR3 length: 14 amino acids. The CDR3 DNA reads TGCGCCAGCAGCCTGCCGGGACAGGGGCTCGAGCAGTACTTC. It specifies CASSLPGQGLEQYF.

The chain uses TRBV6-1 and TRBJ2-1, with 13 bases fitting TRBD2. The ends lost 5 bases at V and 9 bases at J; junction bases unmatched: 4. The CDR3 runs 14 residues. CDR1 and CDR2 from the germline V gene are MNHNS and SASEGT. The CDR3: CASSQLAGGAEQFF. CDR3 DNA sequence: TGTGCCAGCAGTCAACTAGCGGGAGGGGCTGAGCAGTTCTTC.

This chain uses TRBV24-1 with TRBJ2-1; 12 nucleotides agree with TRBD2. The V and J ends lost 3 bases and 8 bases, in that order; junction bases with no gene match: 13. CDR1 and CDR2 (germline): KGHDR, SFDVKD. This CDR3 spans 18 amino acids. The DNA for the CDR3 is TGTGCCACCAGTGATAGCCATAGACTAGCGGGAGAAACTGATGAGCAGTTCTTC. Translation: CATSDSHRLAGETDEQFF.

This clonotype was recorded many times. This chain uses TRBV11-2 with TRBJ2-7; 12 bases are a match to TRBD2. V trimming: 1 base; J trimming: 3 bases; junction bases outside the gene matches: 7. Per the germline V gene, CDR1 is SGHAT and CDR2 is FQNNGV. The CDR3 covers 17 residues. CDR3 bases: TGTGCCAGCAGCTTAGCTAGCGGGAGGGCCTTCGTCTACGAGCAGTACTTC. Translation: CASSLASGRAFVYEQYF.

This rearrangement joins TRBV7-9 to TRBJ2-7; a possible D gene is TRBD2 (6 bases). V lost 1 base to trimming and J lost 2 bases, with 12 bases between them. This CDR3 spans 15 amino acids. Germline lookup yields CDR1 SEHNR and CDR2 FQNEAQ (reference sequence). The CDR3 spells CASSLGRDVTYEQYF. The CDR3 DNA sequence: TGTGCCAGCAGCTTAGGGAGGGACGTAACCTACGAGCAGTACTTC. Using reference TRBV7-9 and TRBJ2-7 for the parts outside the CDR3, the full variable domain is DTGVSQNPRHKITKRGQNVTFRCDPISEHNRLYWYRQTLGQGPEFLTYFQNEAQLEKSRLLSDRFSAERPKGSFSTLEIQRTEQGDSAMYLCASSLGRDVTYEQYFGPGTRLTVT.

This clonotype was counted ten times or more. CDR3 bases: TGTGCCACCAGCAGAAATTATCGGGCAGGGAAATCCTACGAGCAGTACTTC. Its protein product is CATSRNYRAGKSYEQYF. The chain has TRBV15 and TRBJ2-7, with D possibly matching TRBD1 (5 bases). Trimming took 2 bases from V and 1 from J, leaving 18 bases between them. The CDR3 loop spans 17 amino acids. CDR1 is LNHNV and CDR2 is YYDKDF in the germline V gene (reference sequence).

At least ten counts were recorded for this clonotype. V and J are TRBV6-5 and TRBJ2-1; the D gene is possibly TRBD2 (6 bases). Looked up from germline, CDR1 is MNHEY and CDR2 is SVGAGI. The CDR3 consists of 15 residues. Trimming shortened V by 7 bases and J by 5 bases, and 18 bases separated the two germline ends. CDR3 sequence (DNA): TGTGCCAGCACTTCTACGGCGGGGCATAACAATGAGCAGTTCTTC. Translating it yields CASTSTAGHNNEQFF.

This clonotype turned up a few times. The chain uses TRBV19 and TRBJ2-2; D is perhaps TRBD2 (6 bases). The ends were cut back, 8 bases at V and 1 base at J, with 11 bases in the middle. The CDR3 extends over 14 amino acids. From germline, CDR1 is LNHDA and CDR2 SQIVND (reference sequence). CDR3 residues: CASSAGLNTGELFF. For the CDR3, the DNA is TGTGCCAGTTCAGCGGGTCTGAACACCGGGGAGCTGTTTTTT.

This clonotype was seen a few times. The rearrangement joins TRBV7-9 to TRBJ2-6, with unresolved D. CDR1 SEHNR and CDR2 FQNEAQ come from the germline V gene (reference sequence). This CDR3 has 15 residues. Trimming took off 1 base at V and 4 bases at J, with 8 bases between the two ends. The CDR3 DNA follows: TGTGCCAGCAGCTTAGTGGAGCCCGGGGCCAACGTCCTGACTTTC. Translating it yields CASSLVEPGANVLTF.